The subject of this entry is one TCR beta chain. Clones were read by immunoSEQ multiplex PCR, and TCRdb kept only the in-frame ones, dropping some. The sample has a few hundred thousand clones, about 90% seen once. The record originates from a study of blood T cell repertoires in COVID-19. At the level of the study: Whether acute or convalescent, the COVID-19 samples came from the United States, Italy and Spain. PBMCs, B-cell-depleted T cells, or T cells provided the cDNA or gDNA that made up the material.

Trimming cost V 5 bases and J 3 bases, with 20 bases left between them. The CDR3 spans 17 residues. Germline values: CDR1 MDHEN, CDR2 SYDVKM. Source material: peripheral blood. This clonotype was obtained from a woman between 50 and 59 years old who had recovered from COVID-19. The chain uses TRBV28 and TRBJ1-3, with a possible D match to TRBD1 (6 bases). CDR3 loop: CASSPPGGARGGNTIYF. Here the CDR3 DNA reads TGTGCCAGCAGTCCGCCCGGGGGGGCGCGAGGTGGAAACACCATATATTTT.